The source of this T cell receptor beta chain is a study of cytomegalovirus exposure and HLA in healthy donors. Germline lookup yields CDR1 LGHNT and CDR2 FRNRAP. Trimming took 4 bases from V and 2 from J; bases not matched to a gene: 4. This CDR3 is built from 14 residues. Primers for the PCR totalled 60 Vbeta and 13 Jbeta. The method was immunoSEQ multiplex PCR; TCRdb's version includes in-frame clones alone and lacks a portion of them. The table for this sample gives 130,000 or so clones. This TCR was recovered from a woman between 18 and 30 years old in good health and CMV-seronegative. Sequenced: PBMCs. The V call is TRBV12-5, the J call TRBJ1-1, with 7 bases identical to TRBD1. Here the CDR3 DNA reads TGTGCTAGTGGTTGGGGACAGATTAACACTGAAGCTTTCTTT. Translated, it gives CASGWGQINTEAFF.